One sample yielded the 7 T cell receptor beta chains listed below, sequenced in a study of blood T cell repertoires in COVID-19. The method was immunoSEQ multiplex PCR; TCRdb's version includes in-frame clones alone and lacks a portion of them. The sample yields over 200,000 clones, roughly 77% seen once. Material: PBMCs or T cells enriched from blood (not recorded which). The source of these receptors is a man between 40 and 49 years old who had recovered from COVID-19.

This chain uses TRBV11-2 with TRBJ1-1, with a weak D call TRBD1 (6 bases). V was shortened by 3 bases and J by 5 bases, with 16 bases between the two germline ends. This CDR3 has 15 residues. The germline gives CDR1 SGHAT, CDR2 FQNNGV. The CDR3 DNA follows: TGTGCCAGCAGCTTGTATCAGGGGATAGGTACTGAAGCTTTCTTT. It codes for CASSLYQGIGTEAFF.

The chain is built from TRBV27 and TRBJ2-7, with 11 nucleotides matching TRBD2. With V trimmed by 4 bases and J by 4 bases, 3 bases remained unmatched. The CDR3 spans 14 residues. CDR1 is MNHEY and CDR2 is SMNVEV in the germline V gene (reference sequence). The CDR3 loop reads CASSYTSGGYEQYF. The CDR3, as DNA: TGTGCCAGCAGTTATACTAGCGGGGGATACGAGCAGTACTTC.

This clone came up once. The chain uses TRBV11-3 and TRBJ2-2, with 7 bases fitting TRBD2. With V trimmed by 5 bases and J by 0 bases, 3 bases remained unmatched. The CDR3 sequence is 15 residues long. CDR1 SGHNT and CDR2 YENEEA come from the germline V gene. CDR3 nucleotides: TGTGCCAGCAGCCTCCGGGGGGCGAACACCGGGGAGCTGTTTTTT. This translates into CASSLRGANTGELFF.

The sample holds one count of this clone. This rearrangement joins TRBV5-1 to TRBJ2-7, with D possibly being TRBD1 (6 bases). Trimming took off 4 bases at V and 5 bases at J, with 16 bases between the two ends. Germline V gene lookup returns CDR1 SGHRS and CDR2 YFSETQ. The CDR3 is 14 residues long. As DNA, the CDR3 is TGCGCCAGCAGCAACCTACAGGGTTCCCACGAGCAGTACTTC. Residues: CASSNLQGSHEQYF.

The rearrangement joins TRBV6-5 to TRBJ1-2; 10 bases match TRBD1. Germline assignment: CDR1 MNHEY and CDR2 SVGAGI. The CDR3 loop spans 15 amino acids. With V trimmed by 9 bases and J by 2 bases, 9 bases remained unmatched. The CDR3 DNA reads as TGTGCCAGTAACCGGGACAGGGGAAGAAACTATGGCTACACCTTC. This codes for CASNRDRGRNYGYTF.

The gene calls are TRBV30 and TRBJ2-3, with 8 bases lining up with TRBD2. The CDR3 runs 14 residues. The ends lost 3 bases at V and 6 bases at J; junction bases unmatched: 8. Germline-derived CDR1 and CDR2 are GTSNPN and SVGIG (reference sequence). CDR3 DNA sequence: TGTGCCTGGAGCGGCGGGGGGCCTCAGGATACGCAGTATTTT. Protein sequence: CAWSGGGPQDTQYF.

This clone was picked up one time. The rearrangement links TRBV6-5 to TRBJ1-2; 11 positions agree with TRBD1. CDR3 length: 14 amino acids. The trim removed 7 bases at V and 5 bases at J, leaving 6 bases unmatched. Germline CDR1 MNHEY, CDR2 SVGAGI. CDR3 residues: CASTRTGGPYGYTF. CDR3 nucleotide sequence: TGTGCCAGCACTCGGACAGGGGGCCCATATGGCTACACCTTC.